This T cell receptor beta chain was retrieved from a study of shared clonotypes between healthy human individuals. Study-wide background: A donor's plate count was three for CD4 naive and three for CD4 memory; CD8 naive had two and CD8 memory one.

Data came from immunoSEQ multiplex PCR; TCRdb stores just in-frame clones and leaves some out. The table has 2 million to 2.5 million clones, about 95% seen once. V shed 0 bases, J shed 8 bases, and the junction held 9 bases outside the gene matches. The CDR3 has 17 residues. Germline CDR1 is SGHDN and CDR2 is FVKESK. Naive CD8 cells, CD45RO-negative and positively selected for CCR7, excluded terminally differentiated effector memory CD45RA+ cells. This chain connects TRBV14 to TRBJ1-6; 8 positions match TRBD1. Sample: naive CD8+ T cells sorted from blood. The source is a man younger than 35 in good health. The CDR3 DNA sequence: TGTGCCAGCAGCCAAGATATAGGACAGGGTGTTTATTCACCCCTCCACTTT. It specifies CASSQDIGQGVYSPLHF.